This entry lists 13 T cell receptor beta chains sequenced from one sample in a study of identical twins. MiXCR, run by TCRdb on the 5' RACE reads, gives a single entry per CDR3 protein. Of 450,000 to 600,000 distinct CDR3 sequences in the sample, about a fifth were seen once. These same records also appear under a second study, on yellow fever vaccine responses in identical twins.

Sequencing was performed on CD4+ T cells sorted from blood. These receptors were collected from a woman under 30 in good health.

This chain joins TRBV11-2 and TRBJ2-1; D gene ambiguous. Trimming pared 1 base from V and 0 bases from J, leaving 13 bases between. The CDR3 contains 17 residues. Germline V gene data show CDR1 as SGHAT and CDR2 as FQNNGV. The CDR3 is CASSLVSHSSSYNEQFF. The CDR3 region has the DNA TGTGCCAGCAGCTTAGTTAGTCATTCCAGCTCCTACAATGAGCAGTTCTTC.

This clonotype showed up just a few times. This CDR3 is CASSSDSNYGYTF. In DNA form, the CDR3 reads TGCGCCAGCAGTTCCGACAGCAACTATGGCTACACCTTC. V usage is TRBV5-1 and J usage is TRBJ1-2, with D perhaps matching TRBD1 (5 bases). CDR3 length: 13 residues. In germline, CDR1 is SGHRS, CDR2 YFSETQ. Trimming took 5 bases from V and 2 from J, leaving 10 bases between them. Variable domain in full (rest from reference TRBV5-1 and TRBJ1-2): KAGVTQTPRYLIKTRGQQVTLSCSPISGHRSVSWYQQTPGQGLQFLFEYFSETQRNKGNFPGRFSGRQFSNSRSEMNVSTLELGDSALYLCASSSDSNYGYTFGSGTRLTVV.

This chain links TRBV6-5 with TRBJ1-1; D is ambiguous. The CDR3 length is 16 residues. Germline assignment: CDR1 MNHEY and CDR2 SVGAGI. V lost 2 bases and J lost 4, with 17 bases in between. The CDR3 sequence is CASSYSGRRSSTEAFF. The DNA for the CDR3 is TGTGCCAGCAGTTACAGCGGAAGGAGGTCCAGCACTGAAGCTTTCTTT.

V is TRBV20-1 and J is TRBJ2-1; TRBD2 matches 7 bases. CDR3 size: 15 residues. Germline CDR1 is DFQATT and CDR2 is SNEGSKA (reference sequence). The V gene end was trimmed by 6 bases and the J gene end by 6 bases; junction bases not matched to a gene: 14. CDR3 in DNA: TGCAGTGCCCTCTCTCGGGCGGGAGCCCCCAATGAGCAGTTCTTC. It codes for CSALSRAGAPNEQFF.

This clonotype appeared a few times. This chain uses TRBV20-1 with TRBJ2-5; a weak D match, TRBD1 (5 bases). The CDR3 loop spans 13 amino acids. Trimming removed 1 base from V and 5 bases from J, with 11 bases in between. Germline CDR1 reads DFQATT; CDR2 reads SNEGSKA (reference sequence). DNA for the CDR3: TGCAGTGCTAGAGGGGGCTCTTTGGAGACCCAGTACTTC. Residues: CSARGGSLETQYF.

This clonotype was detected many times. The chain employs TRBV12-3 or TRBV12-4 and TRBJ2-5; TRBD2 matches 7 bases. The CDR3 length is 13 residues. With 6 bases clipped from V and 4 bases from J, the junction kept 5 bases outside the gene matches. The CDR3 nucleotides read TGTGCCAGCAGCTTAACGGGGGGAGAGACCCAGTACTTC. Amino acids: CASSLTGGETQYF.

This clonotype showed up many times. The rearrangement joins TRBV5-1 to TRBJ2-3; D unresolved. Per germline, CDR1 SGHRS and CDR2 YFSETQ. CDR3 length: 12 amino acids. Trimming cost V 4 bases and J 0 bases, with 3 bases left between them. The CDR3 spells CASSISTDTQYF. In DNA form, the CDR3 reads TGCGCCAGCAGCATTAGCACAGATACGCAGTATTTT.

A single count supports this clonotype. The CDR3 region has the DNA TGCAGCGTTGGTCTGACAGGGAACACTGAAGCTTTCTTT. Protein product: CSVGLTGNTEAFF. The chain recombines TRBV29-1 with TRBJ1-1; maybe TRBD1 (6 bases). V was clipped by 4 bases and J by 1 base, with 10 bases between them. Germline CDR1 and CDR2: SQVTM and ANQGSEA. The CDR3 is 13 amino acids.

This clonotype was detected many times. This chain uses TRBV20-1 with TRBJ1-6; a weak D match, TRBD1 (5 bases). Trimming cost V 3 bases and J 0 bases, with 18 bases left between them. The V gene's germline CDR1 is DFQATT and CDR2 SNEGSKA (reference sequence). The CDR3 totals 18 residues. CDR3 amino acids: CSASSSGLISSYNSPLHF. CDR3 DNA: TGCAGTGCTAGTAGTTCAGGGCTCATCAGCTCCTATAATTCACCCCTCCACTTT.

This clonotype was recorded a few times. The gene calls are TRBV5-5 and TRBJ1-1; D unclear. The CDR3 runs 15 residues. The V end was cut by 0 bases, the J end by 7 bases, with 16 bases between. The germline gives CDR1 SGHKS, CDR2 YYEKEE (reference sequence). The CDR3 spells CASSLGWTNYNEAFF. The CDR3 DNA is TGTGCCAGCAGCTTGGGTTGGACGAACTACAATGAAGCTTTCTTT.

V usage is TRBV5-1 and J usage is TRBJ2-1, with 9 bases fitting TRBD2. Germline CDR1 is SGHRS and CDR2 is YFSETQ. V was clipped by 4 bases and J by 2 bases; unmatched bases: 7. The CDR3 is made up of 16 amino acids. This chain's CDR3 is CASSLQSGGTYNEQFF. Written as DNA, the CDR3 is TGCGCCAGCAGCCTACAAAGCGGGGGGACCTACAATGAGCAGTTCTTC.

The chain carries TRBV19 and TRBJ2-3, with D tentatively TRBD1 or TRBD2 (6 bases each). Germline V gene data show CDR1 as LNHDA and CDR2 as SQIVND (reference sequence). Trimming removed 7 bases from V and 2 bases from J, with 13 bases in between. The CDR3 is 14 amino acids. Here the CDR3 reads CASKTGRDTDTQYF. The CDR3 bases are TGTGCCAGTAAAACAGGGCGGGACACAGATACGCAGTATTTT.

This clonotype was counted a few times. The chain has TRBV2 and TRBJ2-7; either TRBD1 or TRBD2 may supply D (5 bases each). The CDR3 is 17 amino acids. Per the germline V gene, CDR1 is SNHLY and CDR2 is FYNNEI. Between the trimmed V and J ends, which lost 5 bases and 4 bases, there was a span of 24 bases. The CDR3 loop is CASSWGLGRVNQYEQYF. The CDR3 region has the DNA TGTGCCAGCAGTTGGGGTTTGGGGCGGGTGAACCAATACGAGCAGTACTTC.